This TCR beta chain was documented in a study of cytomegalovirus exposure and HLA in healthy donors. Primers: 60 Vbeta forward and 13 Jbeta reverse. Libraries were prepared by immunoSEQ multiplex PCR; TCRdb keeps only in-frame clonotypes and omits some of them. The data show about 160,000 clones, roughly 82% seen once. The CDR3 is 11 residues long. Trimming took 2 bases from V and 5 from J, leaving 6 bases between them. Germline V gene lookup returns CDR1 SQVTM and CDR2 ANQGSEA. Worth noting for this clone: The antigen remains unidentified.

Study-wide findings and caveats: Several of the most significant clusters appeared linked to common viral pathogens, based on a later analysis. The investigators catalogued under 200 TCR beta chains as cytomegalovirus-associated. In vitro testing confirmed a few CMV-associated chains as specific for CMV antigens.

Sample: PBMCs. The chain uses TRBV29-1 and TRBJ2-5; D is unresolved. The sequence was collected from a man in his fifties or sixties in good health and CMV-seropositive. CDR3 protein: CSVEPGETQYF. CDR3 bases: TGCAGCGTTGAACCCGGGGAGACCCAGTACTTC.